Following are 26 T cell receptor beta chains from one sample sequenced in a study of blood T cell repertoires in COVID-19. Libraries were prepared by immunoSEQ multiplex PCR; TCRdb keeps only in-frame clonotypes and omits some of them. The table has 300,000 to 350,000 clones, 87% seen once. Sequences were obtained from peripheral blood. The receptors derive from a young man with active or convalescent COVID-19.

CDR3 amino acids: CASSPRFDGGAGETQYF. For the CDR3, the DNA is TGTGCCAGCAGCCCGAGATTTGACGGGGGGGCAGGGGAGACCCAGTACTTC. The rearrangement uses TRBV11-2 and TRBJ2-5; TRBD2 aligns across 8 bases. V lost 5 bases and J lost 5; bases outside the gene matches: 16. Per germline, CDR1 SGHAT and CDR2 FQNNGV. This CDR3 has 17 residues.

The CDR3 nucleotides read TGTGCCACTTCACCGACAATCGACCTTTTATCAGGAAACACCATATATTTT. Its translation: CATSPTIDLLSGNTIYF. The chain joins TRBV19 to TRBJ1-3; D unresolved. The germline V gene encodes CDR1 LNHDA and CDR2 SQIVND (reference sequence). The V end was cut by 10 bases, the J end by 4 bases, with 26 bases between. The CDR3 covers 17 residues.

The rearrangement uses TRBV5-1 and TRBJ1-3, with D possibly TRBD1 on 5 matching bases. The germline CDR1 and CDR2 sequences are SGHRS and YFSETQ. This CDR3 has 16 amino acids. Deletions cut 4 bases from V and 0 bases from J, with 14 bases between. The CDR3 here is CASSPTWGGSGNTIYF. The CDR3 region has the DNA TGCGCCAGCAGCCCCACCTGGGGGGGCTCTGGAAACACCATATATTTT.

The chain links TRBV6-1 to TRBJ2-7; D perhaps matches TRBD2 (6 bases). V lost 1 base to trimming and J lost 4 bases, with 20 bases between them. The CDR3 sequence is 17 residues long. Germline CDR1 reads MNHNS; CDR2 reads SASEGT. The CDR3 loop reads CASSEGAPSVPSYEQYF. The CDR3 region has the DNA TGTGCCAGCAGTGAAGGGGCACCTAGCGTCCCCTCATACGAGCAGTACTTC.

DNA for the CDR3: TGTGCCAGCGGTTCGGGACTAGAATACAACAATGAGCAGTTCTTC. Amino acid sequence: CASGSGLEYNNEQFF. The rearrangement uses TRBV2 and TRBJ2-1; 8 bases match TRBD2. Germline CDR1 reads SNHLY; CDR2 reads FYNNEI. After removal of 8 bases from V and 5 bases from J, the junction contained 11 bases not matched to a gene. This CDR3 comprises 15 residues.

V gene TRBV27 combines with J gene TRBJ1-6; D unresolved. Germline CDR1 reads MNHEY; CDR2 reads SMNVEV (reference sequence). The germline V and J ends were trimmed by 4 bases and 8 bases, with 6 bases remaining between them. The CDR3 extends over 12 amino acids. The DNA of the CDR3 is TGTGCCAGCAGTTGGGCAGATTCACCCCTCCACTTT. Its protein is CASSWADSPLHF.

This clone was seen a single time. J is TRBJ2-7 and V is TRBV10-3; TRBD2 matches 11 bases. After removal of 4 bases from V and 0 bases from J, the junction contained 5 bases not matched to a gene. Germline V gene data show CDR1 as ENHRY and CDR2 as SYGVKD. The CDR3 is made up of 16 amino acids. CDR3 amino acids: CAISVTSGGLSYEQYF. The DNA for the CDR3 is TGTGCCATCAGTGTTACTAGCGGGGGTCTCTCCTACGAGCAGTACTTC.

This clone is a singleton in its sample. The chain recombines TRBV23-1 with TRBJ2-1, with a tentative D call TRBD1 (11 bases). TRBV23-1 is known as an ORF, though its function is uncertain. Trimming pared 4 bases from V and 7 bases from J, leaving 35 bases between. The CDR3 is 21 residues long. The CDR3 loop reads CASSRPNFGTGGTSGKNEQFF. DNA of the CDR3: TGCGCCAGCAGTCGGCCAAATTTTGGGACAGGGGGAACTAGCGGGAAGAATGAGCAGTTCTTC.

In its sample, this clone was seen once. The V and J genes are TRBV5-1 and TRBJ2-2, with TRBD2 as a possible D gene (5 bases). This CDR3 has 15 residues. Trimming cost V 0 bases and J 6 bases, with 12 bases left between them. CDR1 is SGHRS and CDR2 is YFSETQ in the germline V gene. CDR3 sequence reads: CASSLEDSLSGELFF. The DNA of the CDR3 is TGCGCCAGCAGCTTGGAGGACTCTCTTTCCGGGGAGCTGTTTTTT. Supplemented by reference TRBV5-1 and TRBJ2-2, the full variable domain reads KAGVTQTPRYLIKTRGQQVTLSCSPISGHRSVSWYQQTPGQGLQFLFEYFSETQRNKGNFPGRFSGRQFSNSRSEMNVSTLELGDSALYLCASSLEDSLSGELFFGEGSRLTVL.

The chain employs TRBV27 and TRBJ1-6, with D unclear. Trimming left V 0 bases short and J 8 bases short, with 11 bases between. Looked up from germline, CDR1 is MNHEY and CDR2 is SMNVEV (reference sequence). This CDR3 comprises 15 residues. This CDR3 is CASSLSIQAHSPLHF. CDR3 sequence (DNA): TGTGCCAGCAGTTTATCGATCCAGGCCCATTCACCCCTCCACTTT.

This clone was detected only once. This rearrangement joins TRBV3-1 (or the pseudogene TRBV3-2) to TRBJ1-1; 10 nucleotides match TRBD1. The CDR3 has 13 amino acids. Germline lookup yields CDR1 LGHDT and CDR2 YNNKEL (reference sequence). V lost 6 bases to trimming and J lost 5 bases; unmatched junction nucleotides: 3. CDR3 protein: CASSRTGGTEAFF. CDR3 DNA sequence: TGTGCCAGCAGTCGGACAGGGGGGACTGAAGCTTTCTTT.

The chain combines TRBV11-2 with TRBJ1-2; 12 bases fit TRBD1. The ends lost 5 bases at V and 7 bases at J; junction bases unmatched: 8. This CDR3 has 15 amino acids. Germline CDR1 SGHAT, CDR2 FQNNGV. This CDR3 is CASSLGQGAFFGYTF. CDR3 DNA sequence: TGTGCCAGCAGCCTGGGACAGGGGGCCTTTTTTGGCTACACCTTC.

The V and J genes are TRBV7-9 and TRBJ1-3, with D unresolved. The germline gives CDR1 SEHNR, CDR2 FQNEAQ (reference sequence). This CDR3 region has 13 residues. Deletions cut 3 bases from V and 4 bases from J, with 7 bases between. The chain's CDR3 is CASSLRSGNTIYF. The CDR3 nucleotides are TGTGCCAGCAGCTTGAGATCCGGAAACACCATATATTTT.

The V call is TRBV7-9, the J call TRBJ1-5, with 8 nucleotides matching TRBD1. Trimming took 1 base from V and 0 from J; bases not matched to a gene: 11. The CDR3 totals 19 residues. From germline, CDR1 is SEHNR and CDR2 FQNEAQ (reference sequence). DNA for the CDR3: TGTGCCAGCAGCTTAGAAGGGGGACAGGCCGCTTATAGCAATCAGCCCCAGCATTTT. It specifies CASSLEGGQAAYSNQPQHF. Combining the CDR3 with reference TRBV7-9 and TRBJ1-5 gives the whole variable domain DTGVSQNPRHKITKRGQNVTFRCDPISEHNRLYWYRQTLGQGPEFLTYFQNEAQLEKSRLLSDRFSAERPKGSFSTLEIQRTEQGDSAMYLCASSLEGGQAAYSNQPQHFGDGTRLSIL.

The chain has TRBV6-6 and TRBJ1-5, with 7 bases lining up with TRBD1. The length of the CDR3 is 15 residues. Losses at the gene ends were 2 bases for V and 6 bases for J; bases not matched to a gene: 7. CDR1 and CDR2 (germline): MNHNY, SVGAGI (reference sequence). CDR3 protein: CASSYRGTAGQPQHF. CDR3 nucleotides: TGTGCCAGCAGTTACCGCGGGACAGCCGGTCAGCCCCAGCATTTT.

The rearrangement joins TRBV9 to TRBJ2-3, with TRBD2 as a possible D gene (6 bases). V lost 0 bases, J lost 0 bases, and 14 bases lay in between. Germline V gene sequence: CDR1 SGDLS, CDR2 YYNGEE. The CDR3 sequence is 17 residues long. This chain's CDR3 is CASSVAGASGSTDTQYF. Written as DNA, the CDR3 is TGTGCCAGCAGCGTAGCTGGGGCCAGCGGGAGCACAGATACGCAGTATTTT.

The rearrangement joins TRBV15 to TRBJ2-2; TRBD1 is a possible D gene (7 bases). The germline V and J ends were trimmed by 7 bases and 4 bases, with 13 bases remaining between them. The V gene's germline CDR1 is LNHNV and CDR2 YYDKDF (reference sequence). The CDR3 totals 14 residues. The CDR3 region is CATTGGQGTGELFF. The CDR3 DNA reads TGTGCCACCACAGGGGGGCAAGGCACCGGGGAGCTGTTTTTT.

The chain couples TRBV5-1 to TRBJ2-2; D remains unclear. Germline CDR1 reads SGHRS; CDR2 reads YFSETQ. The CDR3 totals 16 residues. V was trimmed by 0 bases and J by 4 bases, leaving 13 bases between them. DNA for the CDR3: TGCGCCAGCAGCTTGGTTGCAGCCTCGGGCACCGGGGAGCTGTTTTTT. Translating gives CASSLVAASGTGELFF.

The V and J genes are TRBV28 and TRBJ2-1; 8 bases are a match to TRBD2. V gave up 6 bases and J gave up 8 bases; unmatched junction bases: 15. CDR3 length equals 16 residues. Germline values: CDR1 MDHEN, CDR2 SYDVKM. CDR3 protein: CASSFLGTRSAYEQFF. The DNA for the CDR3 is TGTGCCAGCAGCTTCTTAGGGACTAGGAGTGCCTATGAGCAGTTCTTC.

This clone was observed a few times. One junction end disagrees with the germline gene, perhaps due to a read error. The chain has TRBV18 and TRBJ2-1; the match to TRBD2 covers 11 bases. CDR1 and CDR2 (germline): KGHSH, LQKENI. CDR3 size: 17 residues. The CDR3 loop is CASSPPQGTSGGNEQFF. The CDR3 region has the DNA TGTGCCAGCTCCCCACCCCAAGGGACTAGCGGAGGCAATGAGCAGTTCTTC.

The V call is TRBV6-5, the J call TRBJ2-2; 7 bases match TRBD1. J lost 5 bases, V lost 7 bases, and 7 bases had no gene match. CDR1 and CDR2 (germline): MNHEY, SVGAGI. The CDR3 runs 14 residues. Here the CDR3 DNA reads TGTGCCAGCAAAGTACAGGGGAAAACCGGGGAGCTGTTTTTT. Residues: CASKVQGKTGELFF.

With respect to this clone: The junction differs from germline at one of its ends, possibly a read error. The rearrangement joins TRBV27 to TRBJ2-4; a possible D gene is TRBD2 (6 bases). Germline CDR1 reads MNHEY; CDR2 reads SMNVEV (reference sequence). This CDR3 comprises 17 residues. CDR3 region: CASSISRAGGDKNIQYF. In nucleotides, the CDR3 is TGTGCCAGCAGTATATCTAGGGCCGGAGGGGATAAAAACATTCAGTACTTC.

The J gene is TRBJ2-5, the V gene TRBV28; D remains ambiguous. The CDR3 extends over 14 amino acids. V was cut by 3 bases and J by 1 base, with 9 bases left in between. Germline V gene sequence: CDR1 MDHEN, CDR2 SYDVKM. The CDR3 DNA sequence: TGTGCCAGCAGTTTCTCCCAGGCCCAAGAGACCCAGTACTTC. Encoded protein: CASSFSQAQETQYF.

The chain couples TRBV19 to TRBJ1-1; unclear D gene. The germline V and J ends were trimmed by 5 bases and 4 bases, with 17 bases remaining between them. CDR3 length equals 15 residues. Looked up from germline, CDR1 is LNHDA and CDR2 is SQIVND (reference sequence). This CDR3 is CASSPSIGGGTEAFF. CDR3 nucleotides: TGTGCCAGTAGTCCTAGTATAGGCGGTGGCACTGAAGCTTTCTTT.

The chain carries TRBV6-5 and TRBJ1-1; D call uncertain. Deletions cut 2 bases from V and 4 bases from J, with 11 bases between. Germline CDR1 is MNHEY and CDR2 is SVGAGI. The CDR3 contains 14 residues. DNA of the CDR3: TGTGCCAGCAGTTACGGGGAGTCGGGCACTGAAGCTTTCTTT. Its translation is CASSYGESGTEAFF.

The chain carries TRBV5-1 and TRBJ2-5, with D perhaps matching TRBD1 (6 bases). The germline V gene has CDR1 SGHRS and CDR2 YFSETQ. V lost 4 bases to trimming and J lost 5 bases, with 15 bases between them. This CDR3 is 14 amino acids long. CDR3 in amino acids: CASSPTGSGETQYF. In DNA form, the CDR3 reads TGCGCCAGCAGCCCTACAGGGTCGGGGGAGACCCAGTACTTC.